This T cell receptor beta chain was observed in a study of CD4 T cells in relation to SARS-CoV-2 and coronaviruses. As for the study in general: Median patient age was almost 40 years, spanning 21 to 72 years.

To note about this clone: As yet, its antigen is unknown.

CDR1 DFQATT and CDR2 SNEGSKA come from the germline V gene (reference sequence). This CDR3 spans 11 amino acids. Points from the study as a whole: Compared with monoreactive clones, crossreactive clones showed significantly weaker SARS-CoV-2 expansion. In roughly two thirds of donors, memory CD4+ clonotypes crossrecognized SARS-CoV-2 and at least one common cold coronavirus spike. Samples before the pandemic and after infection were not matched within any donor.

Profiled with immunoSEQ multiplex PCR; TCRdb holds only in-frame clones, not every one. The profile shows 35,000 to 40,000 clones, 85% to 90% of them singletons. The sample was memory CD4+ T cells from PBMCs. This chain uses TRBV20-1 with TRBJ2-7, with a weak D call TRBD2 (6 bases). The source is an adult with COVID-19. For the CDR3, the DNA is TGCAGGATGGGGGGTTCCTACGAGCAGTACTTC. Translating gives CRMGGSYEQYF.